This T cell receptor (beta chain) was recorded in a study of T-cell reconstitution after alpha-beta-depleted transplantation in children. Trimming shortened V by 1 base and J by 4 bases, and 11 bases separated the two germline ends. There are 15 residues in the CDR3. Per germline, CDR1 MNHEY and CDR2 SMNVEV (reference sequence). In its sample, this clonotype was seen many times. The authors prepared the TCRbeta library with unique molecular identifiers. TCRdb analysed the PCR reads with MiXCR anew, one entry per CDR3 protein. The data contain about 91,000 distinct CDR3 sequences, 7.5% to 9.5% of them singletons.

This specimen consisted of PBMCs from the stem cell graft donor, obtained from the stem cell graft. This receptor was taken from a human donor who donated a stem cell graft to a child with congenital amegakaryocytic thrombocytopenia. The rearrangement uses TRBV27 and TRBJ1-5; D may be TRBD1 (5 bases). CDR3 residues: CASSLYRGGNQPQHF. The CDR3 region has the DNA TGTGCCAGCAGTTTATATAGGGGAGGAAATCAGCCCCAGCATTTT.